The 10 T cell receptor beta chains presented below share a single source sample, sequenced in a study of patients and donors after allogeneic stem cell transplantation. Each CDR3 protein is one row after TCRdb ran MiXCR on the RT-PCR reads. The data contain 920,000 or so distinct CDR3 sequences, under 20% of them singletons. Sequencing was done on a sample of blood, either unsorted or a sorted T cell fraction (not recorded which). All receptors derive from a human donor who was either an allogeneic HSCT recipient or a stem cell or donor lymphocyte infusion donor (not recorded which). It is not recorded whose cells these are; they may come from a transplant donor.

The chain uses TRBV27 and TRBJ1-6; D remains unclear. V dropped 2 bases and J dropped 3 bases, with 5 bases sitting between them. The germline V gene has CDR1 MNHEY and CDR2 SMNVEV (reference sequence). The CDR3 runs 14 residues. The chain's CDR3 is CASSLVDYNSPLHF. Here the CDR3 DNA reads TGTGCCAGCAGTTTAGTGGACTATAATTCACCCCTCCACTTT.

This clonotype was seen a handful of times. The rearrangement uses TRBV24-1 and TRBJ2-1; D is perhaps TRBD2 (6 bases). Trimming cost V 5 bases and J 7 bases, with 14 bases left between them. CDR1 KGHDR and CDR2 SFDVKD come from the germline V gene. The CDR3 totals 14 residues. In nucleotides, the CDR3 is TGTGCCACCAGTGCCCGGGAGCGCTTTAATGAGCAGTTCTTC. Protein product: CATSARERFNEQFF.

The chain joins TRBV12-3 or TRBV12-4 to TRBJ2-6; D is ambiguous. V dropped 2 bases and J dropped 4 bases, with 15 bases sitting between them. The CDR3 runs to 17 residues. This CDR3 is CASSLMFLSPGANVLTF. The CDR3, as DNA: TGTGCCAGCAGTTTAATGTTCCTCTCCCCGGGGGCCAACGTCCTGACTTTC.

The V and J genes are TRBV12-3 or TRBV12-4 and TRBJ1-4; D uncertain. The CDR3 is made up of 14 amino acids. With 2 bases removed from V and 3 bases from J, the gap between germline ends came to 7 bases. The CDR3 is CASSLMGSNEKLFF. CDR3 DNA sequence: TGTGCCAGCAGTTTAATGGGGTCTAATGAAAAACTGTTTTTT.

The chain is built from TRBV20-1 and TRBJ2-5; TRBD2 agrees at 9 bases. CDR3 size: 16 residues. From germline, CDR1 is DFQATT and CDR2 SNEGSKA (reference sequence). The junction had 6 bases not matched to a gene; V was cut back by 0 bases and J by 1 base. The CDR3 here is CSARDERGAFQETQYF. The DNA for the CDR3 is TGCAGTGCTAGAGATGAGCGGGGGGCCTTCCAAGAGACCCAGTACTTC.

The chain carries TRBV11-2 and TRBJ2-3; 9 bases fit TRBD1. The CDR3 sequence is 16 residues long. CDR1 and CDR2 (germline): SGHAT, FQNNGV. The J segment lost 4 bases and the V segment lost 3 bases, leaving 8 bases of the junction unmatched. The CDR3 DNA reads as TGTGCCAGCAGCTTCTCCGGGACAGGGAAGCCAGATACGCAGTATTTT. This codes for CASSFSGTGKPDTQYF.

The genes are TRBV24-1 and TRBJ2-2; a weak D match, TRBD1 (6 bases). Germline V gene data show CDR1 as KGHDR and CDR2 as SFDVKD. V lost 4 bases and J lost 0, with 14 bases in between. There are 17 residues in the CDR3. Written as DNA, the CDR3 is TGTGCCACCAGTGACCCCCGGACAGCCTCGAACACCGGGGAGCTGTTTTTT. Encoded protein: CATSDPRTASNTGELFF.

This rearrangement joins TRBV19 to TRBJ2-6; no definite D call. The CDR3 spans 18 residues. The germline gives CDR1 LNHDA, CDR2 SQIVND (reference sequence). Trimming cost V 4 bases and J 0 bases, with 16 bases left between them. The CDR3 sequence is CASSRALSGASGANVLTF. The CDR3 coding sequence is TGTGCCAGTAGTAGGGCTCTATCGGGCGCCTCTGGGGCCAACGTCCTGACTTTC.

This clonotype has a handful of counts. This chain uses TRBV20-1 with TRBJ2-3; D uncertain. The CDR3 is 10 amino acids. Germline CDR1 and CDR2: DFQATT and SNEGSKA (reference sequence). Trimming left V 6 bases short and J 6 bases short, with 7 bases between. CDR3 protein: CSANTDTQYF. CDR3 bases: TGCAGTGCCAATACGGATACGCAGTATTTT.

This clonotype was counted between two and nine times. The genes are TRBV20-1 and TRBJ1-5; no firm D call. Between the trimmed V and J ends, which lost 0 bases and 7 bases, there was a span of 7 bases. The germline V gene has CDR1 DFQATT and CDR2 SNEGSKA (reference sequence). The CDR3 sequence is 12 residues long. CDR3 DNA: TGCAGTGCTAGAGATCCGGGACAGCCCCAGCATTTT. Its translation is CSARDPGQPQHF.